The present entry profiles one T cell receptor beta chain with its context. The data originate from a study of shared clonotypes between healthy human individuals. CDR3 size: 14 residues. The germline V gene has CDR1 LNHNV and CDR2 YYDKDF (reference sequence). V gave up 8 bases and J gave up 2 bases; unmatched junction bases: 6. Only in-frame clones appear in the TCRdb table, and some are missing; sequencing was by immunoSEQ multiplex PCR. This table has 2 million to 2.5 million clones, 85% to 95% appearing once. This clonotype was sampled from a man in his late teens or twenties in good health. Some clones in this sample may be carry-over from other donors' samples. The chain uses TRBV15 and TRBJ1-1; 9 nucleotides match TRBD1. Sequences were obtained from naive CD4+ T cells from PBMCs. Specified subset: CD45RA+ positively selected. The CDR3 region is CATVKDRGNTEAFF. CDR3 sequence (DNA): TGTGCCACCGTAAAGGACAGGGGAAACACTGAAGCTTTCTTT.